The next 22 T cell receptor beta chains were all read from a single sample in a study of blood T cells in healthy people across ages. Then a second PCR, running roughly 7 to 11 cycles, was carried out with a sample-barcoded 5' primer and a J-beta primer mix. TCRdb processed the 5' RACE reads anew with MiXCR; each CDR3 protein has one entry. The sample shows over a million distinct CDR3 sequences, roughly 43% of them seen only once. Sequencing was carried out using blood. These receptors all come from a woman aged 18-35 years in good health.

This clonotype appeared a few times. CDR3 sequence: CASSEGLRQETQYF. CDR3 nucleotides: TGTGCCAGCAGTGAGGGACTGAGACAAGAGACCCAGTACTTC. The chain recombines TRBV25-1 with TRBJ2-5; TRBD2 might be the D (6 bases). V lost 3 bases and J 2 bases, leaving 10 bases between the germline ends. This CDR3 comprises 14 residues. CDR1 is MGHDK, CDR2 SYGVNS, per germline.

This clonotype was counted between two and nine times. The CDR3 DNA reads as TGTGCCAGCAGTTTCACGTTTGCCTACGAGCAGTACTTC. It is translated as CASSFTFAYEQYF. The gene calls are TRBV27 and TRBJ2-7; D gene ambiguous. CDR1 is MNHEY, CDR2 SMNVEV, per germline (reference sequence). The CDR3 contains 13 residues. Trimming removed 3 bases at V and 2 bases at J, with 8 bases between.

The count of this clonotype is one. The chain combines TRBV27 with TRBJ2-1; possible D gene TRBD1, 5 bases. Trimming pared 5 bases from V and 9 bases from J, leaving 14 bases between. There are 13 residues in the CDR3. Germline assignment: CDR1 MNHEY and CDR2 SMNVEV (reference sequence). The CDR3 bases are TGTGCCAGCAGTCTTCAGGGTACAAGTGAGCAGTTCTTC. Protein product: CASSLQGTSEQFF.

A single count supports this clonotype. The chain uses TRBV20-1 and TRBJ1-1, with D unresolved. Germline CDR1 and CDR2: DFQATT and SNEGSKA (reference sequence). V lost 5 bases to trimming and J lost 1 base, with 8 bases between them. The CDR3 runs 12 residues. The CDR3 spells CSAPVRNTEAFF. The CDR3 nucleotides read TGCAGTGCTCCAGTACGGAACACTGAAGCTTTCTTT.

This chain joins TRBV5-1 and TRBJ1-1; no clear D. The ends were cut back, 0 bases at V and 1 base at J, with 10 bases in the middle. Germline V lookup: CDR1 SGHRS, CDR2 YFSETQ. The CDR3 has 15 residues. The CDR3 sequence is CASSLDPGRNTEAFF. The CDR3 DNA sequence: TGCGCCAGCAGCTTGGATCCGGGGAGGAACACTGAAGCTTTCTTT.

The chain is built from TRBV7-2 and TRBJ2-2; D call uncertain. V lost 5 bases and J 5 bases, leaving 9 bases between the germline ends. The CDR3 is made up of 13 amino acids. Germline V gene lookup returns CDR1 SGHTA and CDR2 FQGNSA. The chain's CDR3 is CASSPWVTGELFF. Here the CDR3 DNA reads TGTGCCAGCAGCCCTTGGGTTACCGGGGAGCTGTTTTTT.

This clonotype was counted at least ten times. The V call is TRBV4-3, the J call TRBJ2-7, with unresolved D. V lost 1 base and J lost 3, with 7 bases in between. This CDR3 is 13 amino acids long. Per the germline V gene, CDR1 is LGHNA and CDR2 is YSLEER. The CDR3: CASSQGVNYEQYF. DNA for the CDR3: TGCGCCAGCAGCCAAGGCGTCAACTACGAGCAGTACTTC.

The rearrangement uses TRBV4-3 and TRBJ2-5; 12 nucleotides align to TRBD2. The junction had 11 bases not matched to a gene; V was cut back by 4 bases and J by 11 bases. Germline V CDR1 and CDR2: LGHNA, YSLEER. This CDR3 has 15 residues. CDR3 coding DNA: TGCGCCAGCAGCCCCAGACTAGCGGGAGAGAATGAGCAGTACTTC. It yields the protein CASSPRLAGENEQYF.

This clonotype was detected a few times. The V and J genes are TRBV7-8 and TRBJ1-5, with a weak D call TRBD1 (5 bases). Per germline, CDR1 SGHVS and CDR2 FQNEAQ. The V end lost 3 bases, the J end lost 6 bases, and 21 bases lay between the germline ends. This CDR3 spans 17 amino acids. The CDR3 DNA is TGTGCCAGCAGCTTGGACCGACGGGGAGGGGAATTTCAGCCCCAGCATTTT. Protein: CASSLDRRGGEFQPQHF.

This clonotype was counted only a few times. This chain uses TRBV7-9 with TRBJ2-7, with D hard to call. V was shortened by 4 bases and J by 0 bases, with 19 bases between the two germline ends. This CDR3 contains 17 residues. Germline V lookup: CDR1 SEHNR, CDR2 FQNEAQ (reference sequence). The CDR3 sequence: CASSSGGLATSSYEQYF. For the CDR3, the DNA is TGTGCCAGCAGCTCCGGCGGTTTGGCGACGAGCTCCTACGAGCAGTACTTC.

This clonotype was counted once. The chain combines TRBV28 with TRBJ1-6; tentatively, D is TRBD1 (6 bases). CDR3 length: 14 residues. Germline-derived CDR1 and CDR2 are MDHEN and SYDVKM. V gave up 6 bases and J gave up 7 bases, with 13 bases separating them. CDR3 in amino acids: CASRTDSTNSPLHF. As DNA, the CDR3 is TGTGCCAGCAGGACGGACAGTACGAATTCACCCCTCCACTTT.

A remark on this clonotype: This may arise from a read error, as a much more abundant clone is one base away. This chain uses TRBV3-1 with TRBJ1-2; a weak D match, TRBD1 (6 bases). The CDR3 contains 13 residues. The germline gives CDR1 LGHDT, CDR2 YNNKEL (reference sequence). CDR3 protein: CASSQTGKYGCTF. The CDR3 DNA reads TGTGCCAGCAGCCAAACAGGGAAGTATGGCTGCACCTTC.

The V and J genes are TRBV2 and TRBJ1-2; 7 positions match TRBD1. Losses at the gene ends were 2 bases for V and 0 bases for J; bases not matched to a gene: 6. The CDR3 spans 16 residues. CDR1 is SNHLY and CDR2 is FYNNEI in the germline V gene. Written as DNA, the CDR3 is TGTGCCAGCAGTGAACGGGGGACAGACGCTAACTATGGCTACACCTTC. Translation gives CASSERGTDANYGYTF. Full variable domain (remainder filled in from reference TRBV2 and TRBJ1-2): EPEVTQTPSHQVTQMGQEVILRCVPISNHLYFYWYRQILGQKVEFLVSFYNNEISEKSEIFDDQFSVERPDGSNFTLKIRSTKLEDSAMYFCASSERGTDANYGYTFGSGTRLTVV.

V gene TRBV7-3 combines with J gene TRBJ2-1; D gene ambiguous. The CDR3 length is 15 residues. V shed 1 base and J shed 10 bases, with 17 bases lying between them. Per germline, CDR1 SGHTA and CDR2 FQGTGA. CDR3 protein: CASSLNWSPEIEQFF. The DNA of the CDR3 is TGTGCCAGCAGCTTAAACTGGAGCCCGGAGATCGAGCAGTTCTTC.

This clonotype has more than one count but fewer than ten. The V gene is TRBV7-9, the J gene TRBJ2-7; D is perhaps TRBD1 (6 bases). Trimming shortened V by 3 bases and J by 2 bases, and 14 bases separated the two germline ends. Germline loops: CDR1 SEHNR, CDR2 FQNEAQ (reference sequence). The CDR3 totals 15 residues. CDR3 nucleotides: TGTGCCAGCAGCTTTGGACAGCACCTCCCCTACGAGCAGTACTTC. Protein: CASSFGQHLPYEQYF.

The chain links TRBV28 to TRBJ1-2; TRBD1 is a possible D gene (5 bases). V gave up 1 base and J gave up 0 bases, with 9 bases separating them. Germline loops: CDR1 MDHEN, CDR2 SYDVKM. This CDR3 has 15 residues. CDR3 sequence: CASSLYGTANYGYTF. The CDR3 nucleotides read TGTGCCAGCAGTTTATATGGGACGGCTAACTATGGCTACACCTTC.

This clonotype was seen only a few times. The chain has TRBV4-1 and TRBJ1-1; 9 bases agree with TRBD1. Trimming took 3 bases from V and 5 from J; bases not matched to a gene: 10. Looked up from germline, CDR1 is MGHRA and CDR2 is YSYEKL. CDR3 size: 16 residues. The CDR3 protein is CASSQPHRGPKTEAFF. The CDR3 nucleotides are TGCGCCAGCAGCCAGCCCCACAGGGGGCCGAAAACTGAAGCTTTCTTT.

This clonotype was counted only a few times. This rearrangement joins TRBV12-3 or TRBV12-4 to TRBJ2-4; 7 nucleotides match TRBD1. The J call may be incorrect, as the DNA end agrees better with TRBJ2-7. The CDR3 is made up of 14 amino acids. The CDR3 spells CASRRTGQRYEQYF. The CDR3 DNA is TGTGCCAGCAGAAGGACAGGTCAAAGGTACGAGCAGTACTTC.

This clonotype was found a few times. The chain carries TRBV9 and TRBJ1-4; D remains ambiguous. The CDR3 length is 14 residues. Trimming removed 0 bases at V and 0 bases at J, with 3 bases between. The germline gives CDR1 SGDLS, CDR2 YYNGEE. CDR3 sequence: CASSVGSTNEKLFF. Written as DNA, the CDR3 is TGTGCCAGCAGCGTAGGGTCAACTAATGAAAAACTGTTTTTT.

CDR3 region: CASMTGGFSSYNEQFF. As DNA, the CDR3 is TGTGCCAGCATGACAGGGGGCTTTAGCTCCTACAATGAGCAGTTCTTC. The chain carries TRBV7-9 and TRBJ2-1, with 10 bases identical to TRBD1. Germline V gives CDR1 SEHNR, CDR2 FQNEAQ (reference sequence). Unmatched junction bases numbered 6, after V lost 7 bases and J lost 0 bases. This CDR3 region has 16 residues.

This clonotype was counted only a few times. V usage is TRBV7-3 and J usage is TRBJ2-1, with TRBD2 identical over 8 bases. Per the germline V gene, CDR1 is SGHTA and CDR2 is FQGTGA. The CDR3 runs 16 residues. The trim removed 0 bases at V and 2 bases at J, leaving 3 bases unmatched. The CDR3 here is CASSLTSGIPYNEQFF. The DNA for the CDR3 is TGTGCCAGCAGCTTAACTAGCGGGATCCCCTACAATGAGCAGTTCTTC.

The J gene is TRBJ2-3, the V gene TRBV2; D gene unclear. The germline CDR1 and CDR2 sequences are SNHLY and FYNNEI. V was trimmed by 3 bases and J by 6 bases, leaving 7 bases between them. The CDR3 runs 12 residues. This chain's CDR3 is CASSDRSDTQYF. The CDR3 DNA sequence: TGTGCCAGCAGTGATCGATCGGATACGCAGTATTTT.